Given below is one T cell receptor beta chain in context. Its matching antigen is unknown. Trimming took off 0 bases at V and 2 bases at J, with 20 bases between the two ends. Germline CDR1 and CDR2: SGHDT and YYEEEE. The CDR3 is 18 amino acids. This sample is drawn from a study of response to subunit inactivated influenza vaccine. Whole-study results and caveats: The authors offered the suggestion that each seasonal influenza vaccination recruits few new T cells.

TCRdb used MiXCR to reprocess the RT-PCR reads, holding one entry per CDR3 protein. The table has 530,000 or so distinct CDR3 sequences, 12% to 15% seen once. The receptor's source is a man in his fifties or sixties who received an inactivated influenza vaccine. This chain uses TRBV5-6 with TRBJ1-1; tentative D call: TRBD1 (5 bases). Sequencing used PBMCs from blood, obtained 11 to 12 days after vaccination. Here the CDR3 reads CASSLERNRGLRNTEAFF. For the CDR3, the DNA is TGTGCCAGCAGCTTGGAAAGGAATCGGGGACTCAGAAACACTGAAGCTTTCTTT.